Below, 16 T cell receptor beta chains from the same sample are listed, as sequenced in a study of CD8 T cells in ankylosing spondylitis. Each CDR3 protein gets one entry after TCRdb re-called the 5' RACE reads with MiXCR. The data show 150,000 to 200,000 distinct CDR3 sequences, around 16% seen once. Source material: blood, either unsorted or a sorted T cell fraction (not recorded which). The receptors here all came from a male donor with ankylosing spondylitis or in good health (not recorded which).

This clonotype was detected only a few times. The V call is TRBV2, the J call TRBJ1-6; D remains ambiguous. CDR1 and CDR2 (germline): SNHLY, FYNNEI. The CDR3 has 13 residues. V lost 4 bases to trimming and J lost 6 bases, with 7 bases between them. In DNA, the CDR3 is TGTGCCAGCAGTGGGGCCAGTAATTCACCCCTCCACTTT. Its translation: CASSGASNSPLHF.

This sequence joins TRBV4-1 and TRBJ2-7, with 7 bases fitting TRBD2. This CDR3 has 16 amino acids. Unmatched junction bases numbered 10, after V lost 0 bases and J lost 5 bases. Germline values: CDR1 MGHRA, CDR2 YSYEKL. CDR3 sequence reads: CASSQEFGGGSHEQYF. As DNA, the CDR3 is TGCGCCAGCAGCCAAGAATTTGGGGGGGGTAGTCACGAGCAGTACTTC.

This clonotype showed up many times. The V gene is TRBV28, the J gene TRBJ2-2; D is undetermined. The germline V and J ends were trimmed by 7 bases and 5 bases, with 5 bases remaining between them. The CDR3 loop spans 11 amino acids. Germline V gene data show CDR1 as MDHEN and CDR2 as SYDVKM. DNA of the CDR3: TGTGCCAGCACTCGAACCGGGGAGCTGTTTTTT. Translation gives CASTRTGELFF.

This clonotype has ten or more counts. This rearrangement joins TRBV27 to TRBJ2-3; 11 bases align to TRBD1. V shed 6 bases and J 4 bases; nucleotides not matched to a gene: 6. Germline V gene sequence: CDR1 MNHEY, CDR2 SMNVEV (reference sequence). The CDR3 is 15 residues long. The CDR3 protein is CASSRGTGGSDTQYF. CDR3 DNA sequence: TGTGCCAGCAGCCGCGGGACAGGGGGTTCAGATACGCAGTATTTT.

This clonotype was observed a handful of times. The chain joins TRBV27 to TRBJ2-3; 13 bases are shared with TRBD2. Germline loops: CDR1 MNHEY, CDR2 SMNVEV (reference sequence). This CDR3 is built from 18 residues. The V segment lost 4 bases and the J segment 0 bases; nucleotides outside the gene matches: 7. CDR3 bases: TGTGCCAGCAGTTCCAGACCGGGACTAGCGGGAAGCACAGATACGCAGTATTTT. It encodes CASSSRPGLAGSTDTQYF.

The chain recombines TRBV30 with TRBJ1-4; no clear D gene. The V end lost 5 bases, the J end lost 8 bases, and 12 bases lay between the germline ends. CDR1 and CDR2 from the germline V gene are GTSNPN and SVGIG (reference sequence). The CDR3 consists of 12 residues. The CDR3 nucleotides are TGTGCCTGGGGCTCCTTAGGAGAAAAACTGTTTTTT. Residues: CAWGSLGEKLFF.

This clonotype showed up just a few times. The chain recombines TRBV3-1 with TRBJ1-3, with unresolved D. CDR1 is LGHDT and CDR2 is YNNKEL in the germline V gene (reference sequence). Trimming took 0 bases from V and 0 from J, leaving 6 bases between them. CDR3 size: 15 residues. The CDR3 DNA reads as TGTGCCAGCAGCCAAGAATCAGTCTCTGGAAACACCATATATTTT. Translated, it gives CASSQESVSGNTIYF.

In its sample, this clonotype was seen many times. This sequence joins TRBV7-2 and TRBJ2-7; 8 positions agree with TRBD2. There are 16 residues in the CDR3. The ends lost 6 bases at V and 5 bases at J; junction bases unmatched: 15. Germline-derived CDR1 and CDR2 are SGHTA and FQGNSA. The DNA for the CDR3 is TGTGCCAGCAGTCGAACTCGAGGAGCGGGAGACAACGAGCAGTACTTC. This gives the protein CASSRTRGAGDNEQYF.

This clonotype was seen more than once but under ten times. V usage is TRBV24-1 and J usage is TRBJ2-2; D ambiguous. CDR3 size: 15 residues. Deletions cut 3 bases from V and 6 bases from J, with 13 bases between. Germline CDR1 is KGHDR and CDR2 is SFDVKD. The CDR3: CATSDISDQAGELFF. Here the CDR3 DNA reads TGTGCCACCAGTGATATTTCGGACCAAGCCGGGGAGCTGTTTTTT.

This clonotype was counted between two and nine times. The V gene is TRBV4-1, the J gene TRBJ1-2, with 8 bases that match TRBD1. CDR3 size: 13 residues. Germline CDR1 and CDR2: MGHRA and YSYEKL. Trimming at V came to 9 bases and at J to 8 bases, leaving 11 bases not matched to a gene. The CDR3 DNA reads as TGCGCCAGTCGCGCGACAGGGGATCGGGGCTACACCTTC. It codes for CASRATGDRGYTF.

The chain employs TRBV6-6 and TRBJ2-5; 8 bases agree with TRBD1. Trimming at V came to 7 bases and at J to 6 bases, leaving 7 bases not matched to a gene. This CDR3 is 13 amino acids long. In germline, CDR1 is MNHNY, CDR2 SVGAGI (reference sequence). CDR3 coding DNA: TGTGCCAGCACCAATGGACAGGGCCAGACCCAGTACTTC. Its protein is CASTNGQGQTQYF.

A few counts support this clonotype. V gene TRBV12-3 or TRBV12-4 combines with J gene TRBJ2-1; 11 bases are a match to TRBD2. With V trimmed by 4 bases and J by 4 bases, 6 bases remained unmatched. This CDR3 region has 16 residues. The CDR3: CASSSPGTSGYNEQFF. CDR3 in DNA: TGTGCCAGCAGTTCGCCCGGGACTAGCGGTTACAATGAGCAGTTCTTC.

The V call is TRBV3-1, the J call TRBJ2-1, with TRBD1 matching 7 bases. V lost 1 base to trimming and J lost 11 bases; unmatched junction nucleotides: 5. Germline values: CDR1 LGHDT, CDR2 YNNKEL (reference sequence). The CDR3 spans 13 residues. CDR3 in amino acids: CASSQGAGGKQFF. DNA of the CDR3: TGTGCCAGCAGCCAAGGCGCAGGGGGAAAGCAGTTCTTC.

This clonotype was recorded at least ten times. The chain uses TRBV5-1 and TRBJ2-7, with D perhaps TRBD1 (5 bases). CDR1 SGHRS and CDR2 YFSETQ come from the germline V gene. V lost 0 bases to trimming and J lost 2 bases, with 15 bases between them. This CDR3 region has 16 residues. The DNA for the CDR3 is TGCGCCAGCAGCTTGGACCGGCAGGGAACGACCTACGAGCAGTACTTC. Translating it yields CASSLDRQGTTYEQYF.

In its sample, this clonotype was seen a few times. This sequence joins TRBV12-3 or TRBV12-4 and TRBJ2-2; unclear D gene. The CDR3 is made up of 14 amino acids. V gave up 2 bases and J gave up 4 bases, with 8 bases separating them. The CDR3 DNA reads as TGTGCCAGCAGTTTAAAACCGGTCACCGGGGAGCTGTTTTTT. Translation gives CASSLKPVTGELFF.

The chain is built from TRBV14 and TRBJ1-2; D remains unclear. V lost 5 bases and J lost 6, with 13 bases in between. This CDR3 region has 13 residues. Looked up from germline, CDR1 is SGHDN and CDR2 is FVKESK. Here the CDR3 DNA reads TGTGCCAGCAGCAAGAACGGAATTCATGGCTACACCTTC. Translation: CASSKNGIHGYTF.